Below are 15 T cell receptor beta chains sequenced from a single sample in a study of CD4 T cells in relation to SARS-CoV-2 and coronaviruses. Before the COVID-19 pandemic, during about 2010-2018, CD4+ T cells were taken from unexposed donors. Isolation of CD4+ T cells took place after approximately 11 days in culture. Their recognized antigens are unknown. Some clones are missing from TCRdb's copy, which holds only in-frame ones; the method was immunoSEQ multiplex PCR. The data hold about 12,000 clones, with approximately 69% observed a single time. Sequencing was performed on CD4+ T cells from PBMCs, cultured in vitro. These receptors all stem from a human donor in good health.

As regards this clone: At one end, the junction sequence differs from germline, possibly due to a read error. CDR3 nucleotides: TGTGCCAGCAGCCGTGGGAGGGACGGCAGCATCTTT. Protein product: CASSRGRDGSIF. This sequence joins TRBV14 and TRBJ2-3; TRBD2 matches at 7 bases. Germline V gene lookup returns CDR1 SGHDN and CDR2 FVKESK. The CDR3 is made up of 12 amino acids.

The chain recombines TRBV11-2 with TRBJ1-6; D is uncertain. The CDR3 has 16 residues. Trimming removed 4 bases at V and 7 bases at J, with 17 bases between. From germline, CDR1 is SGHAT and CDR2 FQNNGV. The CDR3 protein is CASSSLRAGRNSPLHF. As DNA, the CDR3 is TGTGCCAGCAGCTCCCTTAGGGCCGGACGAAATTCACCCCTCCACTTT.

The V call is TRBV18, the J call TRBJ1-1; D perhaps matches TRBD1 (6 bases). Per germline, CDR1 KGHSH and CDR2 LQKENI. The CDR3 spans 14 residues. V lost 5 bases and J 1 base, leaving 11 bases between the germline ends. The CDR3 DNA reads TGTGCCAGCTCATCTCAGACAGGGAACACTGAAGCTTTCTTT. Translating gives CASSSQTGNTEAFF.

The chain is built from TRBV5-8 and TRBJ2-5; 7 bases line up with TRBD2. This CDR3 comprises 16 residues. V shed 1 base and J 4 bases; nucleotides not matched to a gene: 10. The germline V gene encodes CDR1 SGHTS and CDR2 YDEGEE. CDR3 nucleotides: TGTGCCAGCAGCTTGAGGCGGAGCGGGATCGGAGAGACCCAGTACTTC. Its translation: CASSLRRSGIGETQYF.

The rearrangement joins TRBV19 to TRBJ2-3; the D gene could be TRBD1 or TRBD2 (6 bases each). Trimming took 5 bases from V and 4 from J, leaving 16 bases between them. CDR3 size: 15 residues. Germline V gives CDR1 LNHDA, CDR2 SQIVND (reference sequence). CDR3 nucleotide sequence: TGTGCCAGTAGTTCCCGTGGAGGGGGATCAGATACGCAGTATTTT. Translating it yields CASSSRGGGSDTQYF.

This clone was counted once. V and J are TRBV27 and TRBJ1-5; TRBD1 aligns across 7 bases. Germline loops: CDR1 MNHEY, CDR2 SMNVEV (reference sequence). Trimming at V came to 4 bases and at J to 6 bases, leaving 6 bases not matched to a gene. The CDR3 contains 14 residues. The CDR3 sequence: CASSSRQGGQPQHF. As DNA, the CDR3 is TGTGCCAGCAGTTCGCGACAGGGCGGTCAGCCCCAGCATTTT.

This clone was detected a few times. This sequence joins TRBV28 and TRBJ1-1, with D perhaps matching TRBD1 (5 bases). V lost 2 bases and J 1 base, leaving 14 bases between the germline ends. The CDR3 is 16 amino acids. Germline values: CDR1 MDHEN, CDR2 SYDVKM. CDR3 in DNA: TGTGCCAGCAGTTTAGCTGGGGGGGTTTCGAACACTGAAGCTTTCTTT. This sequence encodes CASSLAGGVSNTEAFF.

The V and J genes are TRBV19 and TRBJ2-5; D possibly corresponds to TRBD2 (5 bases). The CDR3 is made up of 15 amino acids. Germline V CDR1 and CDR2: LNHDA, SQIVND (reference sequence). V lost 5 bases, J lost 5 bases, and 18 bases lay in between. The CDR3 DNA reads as TGTGCCAGTAGTTTGAGGGAAGGATCCGCGGAGACCCAGTACTTC. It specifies CASSLREGSAETQYF.

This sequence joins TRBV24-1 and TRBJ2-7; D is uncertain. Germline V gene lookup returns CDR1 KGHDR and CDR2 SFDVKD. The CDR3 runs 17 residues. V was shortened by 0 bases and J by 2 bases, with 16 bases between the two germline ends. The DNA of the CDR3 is TGTGCCACCAGTGATTTGCACCGGGTCGTCCTACCCTACGAGCAGTACTTC. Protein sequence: CATSDLHRVVLPYEQYF.

The CDR3 bases are TGCAGCGTTCGCAGGGAGTTTAATTCACCCCTCCACTTT. Its protein product is CSVRREFNSPLHF. This chain joins TRBV29-1 and TRBJ1-6, with D possibly being TRBD1 (5 bases). The V gene's germline CDR1 is SQVTM and CDR2 ANQGSEA. The CDR3 length is 13 residues. V was pared by 5 bases and J by 6 bases, with 11 bases between.

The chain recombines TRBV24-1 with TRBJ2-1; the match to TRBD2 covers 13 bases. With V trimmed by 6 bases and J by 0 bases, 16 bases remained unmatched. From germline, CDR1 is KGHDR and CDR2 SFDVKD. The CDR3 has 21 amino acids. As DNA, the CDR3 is TGTGCCACCAGTAGAAGTCCCGGGACTAGCGGGACGACCACCTCCTACAATGAGCAGTTCTTC. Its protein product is CATSRSPGTSGTTTSYNEQFF.

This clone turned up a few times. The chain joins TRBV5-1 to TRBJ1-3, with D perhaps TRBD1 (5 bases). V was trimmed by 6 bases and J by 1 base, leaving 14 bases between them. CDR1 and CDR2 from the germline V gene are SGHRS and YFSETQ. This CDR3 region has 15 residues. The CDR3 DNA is TGCGCCAGCACGACATCGGGGGTTTCTGGAAACACCATATATTTT. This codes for CASTTSGVSGNTIYF. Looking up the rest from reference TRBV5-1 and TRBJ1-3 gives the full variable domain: KAGVTQTPRYLIKTRGQQVTLSCSPISGHRSVSWYQQTPGQGLQFLFEYFSETQRNKGNFPGRFSGRQFSNSRSEMNVSTLELGDSALYLCASTTSGVSGNTIYFGEGSWLTVV.

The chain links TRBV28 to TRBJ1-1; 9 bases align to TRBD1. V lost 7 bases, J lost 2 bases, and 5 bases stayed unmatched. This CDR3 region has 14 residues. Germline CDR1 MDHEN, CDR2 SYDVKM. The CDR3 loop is CASTPGQGNTEAFF. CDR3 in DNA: TGTGCCAGCACACCGGGACAGGGTAACACTGAAGCTTTCTTT.

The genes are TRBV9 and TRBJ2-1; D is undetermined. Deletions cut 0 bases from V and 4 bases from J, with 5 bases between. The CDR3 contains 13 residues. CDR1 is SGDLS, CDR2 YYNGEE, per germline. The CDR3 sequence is CASSVAEYNEQFF. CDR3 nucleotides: TGTGCCAGCAGCGTAGCGGAGTACAATGAGCAGTTCTTC.

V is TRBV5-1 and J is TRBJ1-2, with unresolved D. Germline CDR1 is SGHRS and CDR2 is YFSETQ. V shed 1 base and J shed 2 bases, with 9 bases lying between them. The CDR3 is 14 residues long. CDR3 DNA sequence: TGCGCCAGCAGCTTGTTTCCGGGAAACTATGGCTACACCTTC. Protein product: CASSLFPGNYGYTF.